The 5 T cell receptor beta chains reported below all come from one sample, sequenced in a study of blood T cell repertoires in COVID-19 (dated by TCRdb to the early 2020s). The library was produced with the immunoSEQ multiplex PCR assay. TCRdb took over this immuneACCESS table, retaining in-frame rearrangements with V and J assigned. Such tables are incomplete; in checked studies, under half of the missing clones stem from an unresolved V gene, and the remainder is unexplained. The sample table contains tens of thousands of clones; only one count was recorded for approximately 84% of them. Under 6% of the sample is taken by the ten largest. Input material: peripheral blood. Receptors originate from a woman in her sixties with acute or convalescent COVID-19.

The V gene is TRBV6-6, the J gene TRBJ2-1, with D unresolved. Per the germline V gene, CDR1 is MNHNY and CDR2 is SVGAGI (reference sequence). Trimming cost V 2 bases and J 0 bases, with 8 bases left between them. The CDR3 has 15 amino acids. CDR3 protein: CASSYGRSSYNEQFF. Written as DNA, the CDR3 is TGTGCCAGCAGTTACGGCCGAAGCTCCTACAATGAGCAGTTCTTC.

This clone was detected only a few times. The chain has TRBV7-9 and TRBJ1-4, with D maybe TRBD1 (6 bases). V lost 4 bases to trimming and J lost 7 bases, with 13 bases between them. This CDR3 has 14 residues. Germline CDR1 is SEHNR and CDR2 is FQNEAQ (reference sequence). The CDR3: CASSSKGGSEKLFF. In DNA form, the CDR3 reads TGTGCCAGCAGCTCGAAGGGGGGGAGTGAAAAACTGTTTTTT.

The chain links TRBV12-3 or TRBV12-4 to TRBJ1-2; D is perhaps TRBD1 (6 bases). V lost 6 bases, J lost 4 bases, and 9 bases lay in between. This CDR3 contains 12 residues. CDR3 in amino acids: CASRTGIYGYTF. The CDR3, as DNA: TGTGCCAGCAGGACAGGTATCTATGGCTACACCTTC.

The rearrangement uses TRBV2 and TRBJ2-4, with TRBD1 as a possible D gene (6 bases). CDR3 length: 15 amino acids. Looked up from germline, CDR1 is SNHLY and CDR2 is FYNNEI. Trimming stripped 2 bases from V and 0 bases from J, with 8 bases between. Written as DNA, the CDR3 is TGTGCCAGCAGTGAAACACAGGGAGCCAAAAACATTCAGTACTTC. It specifies CASSETQGAKNIQYF. The whole variable domain, filled in from reference TRBV2 and TRBJ2-4, reads EPEVTQTPSHQVTQMGQEVILRCVPISNHLYFYWYRQILGQKVEFLVSFYNNEISEKSEIFDDQFSVERPDGSNFTLKIRSTKLEDSAMYFCASSETQGAKNIQYFGAGTRLSVL.

The chain is built from TRBV20-1 and TRBJ2-3; possibly TRBD2 for D (5 bases). Germline CDR1 and CDR2: DFQATT and SNEGSKA (reference sequence). This CDR3 comprises 16 residues. Deletions cut 3 bases from V and 4 bases from J, with 20 bases between. CDR3 DNA sequence: TGCAGTGCTAGTAATGAGAGGGCGAACCCCCCAGATACGCAGTATTTT. Translation: CSASNERANPPDTQYF.